Below, 14 T cell receptor beta chains from the same sample are listed, as sequenced in a study of regulatory T cells in long-lasting Graves disease. Described time point: newly diagnosed GD, antithyroid drugs for less than 3 months. From PBMCs, RNA was extracted and then used to make the TCR library. Construction of TCR beta libraries relied on iRepertoire HTBI primers and on Arm-PCR targeting CDR3 regions. TCRdb called the multiplex PCR reads again in MiXCR, with one record for every CDR3 protein. There are 240,000 or so distinct CDR3 sequences in the sample; 20% occur only once, and about 15% lies in the top ten. Here the sequenced sample was peripheral blood mononuclear cells (PBMCs), taken at new diagnosis, from a patient treated with antithyroid drugs. The receptors were gathered from a female donor with Graves disease.

On this clonotype: A far more abundant clone sits one base away, making this likely a read error. V and J are TRBV25-1 and TRBJ2-3; D unresolved. Germline lookup yields CDR1 MGHDK and CDR2 SYGVNS. This CDR3 spans 15 amino acids. The germline V and J ends were trimmed by 6 bases and 3 bases, with 16 bases remaining between them. The CDR3 DNA sequence: TGTGCCAGCAGCTCCCCGAGTGCTCTAACAGATACGCAGTATTTT. This sequence encodes CASSSPSALTDTQYF.

A word on this clonotype: This could be a read error, since a much larger clone is one nucleotide away. This chain joins TRBV11-3 and TRBJ2-3, with D perhaps given as TRBD1 or TRBD2 (6 bases each). Germline-derived CDR1 and CDR2 are SGHNT and YENEEA. The CDR3 loop spans 15 amino acids. CDR3 DNA sequence: TGTGCCGGCAGCTCCCATTGGGGGGCCGCAGATACGCAGTATTTT. Its translation: CAGSSHWGAADTQYF.

This clonotype was seen at least ten times. The gene calls are TRBV14 and TRBJ1-1, with 7 bases fitting TRBD1. The junction had 8 bases not matched to a gene; V was cut back by 3 bases and J by 4 bases. The CDR3 length is 15 residues. Germline V lookup: CDR1 SGHDN, CDR2 FVKESK. The CDR3 nucleotides read TGTGCCAGCAGCCACTGGCGAGGGGGCGGCACTGAAGCTTTCTTT. Its protein product is CASSHWRGGGTEAFF.

The sample holds many counts of this clonotype. This sequence joins TRBV4-3 and TRBJ2-7; 8 bases map to TRBD1. Trimming took 8 bases from V and 0 from J; bases not matched to a gene: 6. The CDR3 runs 14 residues. The germline V gene encodes CDR1 LGHNA and CDR2 YSLEER. CDR3: CASARTGSSYEQYF. The CDR3 region has the DNA TGCGCCAGCGCACGGACAGGGAGCTCCTACGAGCAGTACTTC.

Note on this clonotype: Its ends do not fully match the called genes, so a read error is possible. The rearrangement joins TRBV7-9 to TRBJ1-1; 12 bases map to TRBD1. This CDR3 has 16 residues. The V gene's germline CDR1 is SEHNR and CDR2 FQNEAQ (reference sequence). This CDR3 reads CTSSLDPGQGATEAFF. CDR3 DNA sequence: TGTACCAGCAGCTTAGACCCGGGACAGGGGGCCACTGAAGCTTTCTTT.

The rearrangement links TRBV3-1 to TRBJ1-2; tentatively, D is TRBD1 (6 bases). Trimming removed 3 bases at V and 2 bases at J, with 10 bases between. CDR1 is LGHDT and CDR2 is YNNKEL in the germline V gene (reference sequence). CDR3 size: 14 residues. CDR3 residues: CASSHTTGNYGYTF. In nucleotides, the CDR3 is TGTGCCAGCAGCCACACGACAGGCAACTATGGCTACACCTTC.

This clonotype appeared many times. V and J are TRBV2 and TRBJ2-2; 8 bases agree with TRBD1. The CDR3 is 14 residues long. V lost 6 bases, J lost 3 bases, and 3 bases stayed unmatched. The germline V gene encodes CDR1 SNHLY and CDR2 FYNNEI. This CDR3 reads CASRTGEYTGELFF. In nucleotides, the CDR3 is TGTGCCAGCAGGACAGGGGAATACACCGGGGAGCTGTTTTTT.

This clonotype was observed many times. This chain links TRBV5-4 with TRBJ2-5; D possibly corresponds to TRBD1 (5 bases). CDR1 and CDR2 (germline): SGHNT, YYREEE (reference sequence). This CDR3 is 12 amino acids long. V lost 3 bases and J 5 bases, leaving 8 bases between the germline ends. This CDR3 reads CASSSYRETQYF. The CDR3 bases are TGTGCCAGCAGCTCGTACAGGGAGACCCAGTACTTC.

This clonotype was detected many times. This chain joins TRBV20-1 and TRBJ2-7; TRBD1 is a possible D gene (5 bases). V lost 1 base and J lost 3, with 19 bases in between. This CDR3 is 16 amino acids long. Germline CDR1 and CDR2: DFQATT and SNEGSKA (reference sequence). CDR3 nucleotide sequence: TGCAGTGCTAGAGGAATAATGGGGCAGGGCTTCTACGAGCAGTACTTC. Its protein product is CSARGIMGQGFYEQYF.

This clonotype was observed many times. The chain is built from TRBV5-5 and TRBJ2-2; TRBD2 is a possible D gene (7 bases). The CDR3 runs to 16 residues. CDR1 and CDR2 from the germline V gene are SGHKS and YYEKEE (reference sequence). V gave up 0 bases and J gave up 7 bases, with 16 bases separating them. The CDR3 nucleotides read TGTGCCAGCAGCTTGGTGGCGGGGGCGTCTGGCGGGGAGCTGTTTTTT. Translating it yields CASSLVAGASGGELFF.

This clonotype was seen repeatedly, ten times or more. The chain uses TRBV6-1 and TRBJ2-5; D unresolved. The CDR3 has 12 amino acids. V lost 4 bases and J lost 2, with 5 bases in between. Germline lookup yields CDR1 MNHNS and CDR2 SASEGT. The CDR3 protein is CASSVPQETQYF. DNA for the CDR3: TGTGCCAGCAGTGTTCCGCAAGAGACCCAGTACTTC.

This clonotype came up many times. V usage is TRBV13 and J usage is TRBJ2-7, with 8 bases lining up with TRBD1. V lost 5 bases to trimming and J lost 4 bases; unmatched junction nucleotides: 7. The germline V gene encodes CDR1 PRHDT and CDR2 FYEKMQ (reference sequence). This CDR3 spans 14 amino acids. CDR3 DNA: TGTGCCAGCAGCCGCCGGCAGGGGGCTTACGAGCAGTACTTC. This encodes CASSRRQGAYEQYF.

V gene TRBV11-2 combines with J gene TRBJ2-5, with 12 bases fitting TRBD2. The V and J ends lost 6 bases and 5 bases, in that order; junction bases with no gene match: 10. The V gene's germline CDR1 is SGHAT and CDR2 FQNNGV. The CDR3 is 16 residues long. CDR3 bases: TGTGCCAGCAGTTACTCGATCCTAGCGGGGGGGGAGACCCAGTACTTC. Translation: CASSYSILAGGETQYF.

This clonotype was counted ten times or more. The chain couples TRBV20-1 to TRBJ1-1; no firm D call. The V end lost 6 bases, the J end lost 1 base, and 12 bases lay between the germline ends. The germline gives CDR1 DFQATT, CDR2 SNEGSKA (reference sequence). CDR3 length: 13 residues. CDR3 sequence: CSAKEDRNTEAFF. The CDR3 DNA reads TGCAGTGCAAAGGAAGATCGGAACACTGAAGCTTTCTTT.